What follows describes a single T cell receptor (beta chain). Antigen specificity is unknown. A much larger clonotype is one base distant, so this may be a read error. This specimen belongs to a study of regulatory T cells in long-lasting Graves disease. Broader study findings: Whereas 966 public clonotypes were shared by new patients, persistent patients shared more, at 2,500 to 3,500.

Building the TCR beta libraries relied on iRepertoire HTBI primers, and CDR3 regions underwent Arm-PCR. TCRdb reprocessed the multiplex PCR reads with MiXCR, giving one entry per CDR3 protein. The profile shows 350,000 to 550,000 distinct CDR3 sequences, approximately 15% of them singletons. From germline, CDR1 is SEHNR and CDR2 FQNEAQ (reference sequence). V lost 0 bases to trimming and J lost 5 bases, with 14 bases between them. CDR3 length: 15 residues. The time point: newly diagnosed GD, antithyroid drugs for less than 3 months. Preparation of the TCR library used RNA extracted from PBMCs. The same sample was also studied in work on T cells in Graves' hyperthyroidism and ophthalmopathy.

This TCR was recovered from a woman in her forties or fifties with Graves disease. Sequences were derived from peripheral blood mononuclear cells (PBMCs), sampled at new diagnosis, from a patient treated with antithyroid drugs. This sequence joins TRBV7-9 and TRBJ2-7; no firm D call. Here the CDR3 DNA reads TGTGCCAGCAGCTTAGCGGTGGACCGTATTGACGAGCAGTACTTC. It is translated as CASSLAVDRIDEQYF.